This T cell receptor (beta chain) was identified during a study of T cell changes during pregnancy in multiple sclerosis. CDR1 is SGHVS and CDR2 is FNYEAQ in the germline V gene. With V trimmed by 1 base and J by 1 base, 0 bases remained unmatched. CDR3 length: 14 amino acids. Here immunoSEQ multiplex PCR was the method, and the copy in TCRdb shows in-frame clones only, minus some. The data show about 40,000 clones, approximately 88% seen once. This clonotype was obtained from a female donor in good health, enrolled as a control in a pregnancy study. The chain recombines TRBV7-6 with TRBJ2-5; 7 nucleotides line up with TRBD1. The sequencing used peripheral blood, collected in the first trimester of pregnancy. CDR3 DNA sequence: TGTGCCAGCAGCTTAGGGACAGGCCAAGAGACCCAGTACTTC. Its protein product is CASSLGTGQETQYF.